The T cell receptor (beta chain) under discussion was sequenced for a study of blood T cell repertoires in COVID-19 (TCRdb year 2020). About the investigation overall: Samples from collaborators originated in the United States, Italy and Spain and spanned both the acute and convalescent phases of COVID-19. The prospective study material was composed of cDNA or gDNA derived from T cells, B-cell-depleted T cells, or PBMCs. Deeply sampled blood TCRbeta repertoires from subjects exposed to, actively infected with, or recovered from COVID-19 were included in the dataset. The repertoires were released in a freely available public database intended as a resource for research on the immune response to SARS-CoV-2. The samples were drawn from the first 160 participants of the ongoing ImmuneRACE study and from over a thousand subjects provided by 6 global collaborators. Sample metadata almost always included a de-identified subject ID, COVID-19 status, age in years and sex. Where available, HLA class I and class II types were taken from metadata supplied by the sample provider and were not determined by assay-based typing.

The CDR3, from cysteine to phenylalanine, totals 19 residues. The CDR3 DNA has 57 bases and is translated from base 1. From the germline V gene (reference sequence), CDR1 is LNHNV and CDR2 is YYDKDF. The paper as a whole reports these results and caveats: Clinical and demographic metadata were provided uncurated, with the amount varying by source and participant.

Another Seattle source contributed samples from volunteer blood donors who had recovered from COVID-19. Each collaborating institution followed its own protocols to collect whole blood in K2EDTA tubes. For TCRbeta analysis, collaborators shipped samples in one of three forms: frozen whole blood, isolated PBMCs, or DNA extracted from either of those sample types. A few counts support this clone. This clone's antigen is unknown. The junction differs from germline at one of its ends, possibly a read error. TCRbeta CDR3 regions were amplified from genomic DNA using the immunoSEQ Assay, a bias-controlled multiplex PCR. On the authors' methods: Within the assay, amplification of reference gene primers was used to estimate how many nucleated cells each sample contained. To quantify the absolute abundance of each unique TCRbeta CDR3 rearrangement, sequence reads were collapsed and filtered. For each sample, productive Simpson clonality was calculated by taking the square root of Simpson's diversity index across productive rearrangements. In TCRdb, the immuneACCESS table is reduced to in-frame sequences with V and J assigned. These tables do not hold every clone; where another copy was compared, an unresolved V gene accounts for under half, and the others remain unexplained. The V and J calls and the clone size are those of that table, but D and trimming were determined from the DNA. This sample gives 250,000 to 350,000 clones in total; about 87% of them show up just once. The top ten clonotypes cover 6.9% of the sample.

The sample was peripheral blood. The sequence is built from TRBV15 and TRBJ1-4; TRBD1 aligns with 8 central bases. This clonotype was obtained from a woman in her 30s who had recovered from COVID-19. The bases read TGTGCCATCAGCCGCCAGACCGGAACAGGGGGATCAACTAATGAAAAACTGTTTTTT. The resulting protein is CAISRQTGTGGSTNEKLFF. Reference TRBV15 and TRBJ1-4 proteins supply the regions before and after the CDR3; the full variable domain is: DAMVIQNPRYQVTQFGKPVTLSCSQTLNHNVMYWYQQKSSQAPKLLFHYYDKDFNNEADTPDNFQSRRPNTSFCFLDIRSPGLGDTAMYLCAISRQTGTGGSTNEKLFFGSGTQLSVL.